A single sample is the source of the 16 T cell receptor beta chains below, sequenced in a study of identical twins. One entry per CDR3 protein, called by TCRdb with MiXCR from the 5' RACE reads. The table lists over 200,000 distinct CDR3 sequences, 6.5% of them singletons, with roughly 15% in the top ten. The sample also formed part of further work on T cells expressing NK-cell markers.

What was sequenced was CD8+ T cells sorted from blood. These receptors all come from a woman between 18 and 29 years old in good health.

The V gene is TRBV11-2, the J gene TRBJ2-1; D ambiguous. With 2 bases removed from V and 0 bases from J, the gap between germline ends came to 14 bases. Germline-derived CDR1 and CDR2 are SGHAT and FQNNGV. The CDR3 has 17 residues. CDR3: CASSLFFPQNSYNEQFF. The CDR3 DNA is TGTGCCAGCAGCTTATTTTTCCCACAGAACTCCTACAATGAGCAGTTCTTC.

The rearrangement links TRBV7-9 to TRBJ2-7; D perhaps matches TRBD2 (6 bases). The V and J ends lost 4 bases and 6 bases respectively, with 13 bases between them. The CDR3 sequence is 13 residues long. Germline V lookup: CDR1 SEHNR, CDR2 FQNEAQ (reference sequence). The DNA for the CDR3 is TGTGCCAGCAGCTCCCCCGGGAGCTCCGAGCAGTACTTC. Encoded protein: CASSSPGSSEQYF.

This sequence joins TRBV7-6 and TRBJ2-7; the match to TRBD1 covers 10 bases. With 5 bases clipped from V and 2 bases from J, the junction kept 6 bases outside the gene matches. The CDR3 contains 15 residues. Germline V gene sequence: CDR1 SGHVS, CDR2 FNYEAQ. The CDR3 DNA follows: TGTGCCAGCAGCCCGCCGACAGGGGGCCCCTACGAGCAGTACTTC. It specifies CASSPPTGGPYEQYF.

The rearrangement joins TRBV6-1 to TRBJ2-3; 9 positions match TRBD1. V dropped 5 bases and J dropped 5; count of bases not matched to a gene: 8. CDR3 length: 15 amino acids. Germline lookup yields CDR1 MNHNS and CDR2 SASEGT. The CDR3 DNA follows: TGTGCCAGCAGTCTCCGGGACAGGGCTGAAGATACGCAGTATTTT. This translates into CASSLRDRAEDTQYF.

The genes are TRBV12-3 or TRBV12-4 and TRBJ2-1; weak D call: TRBD1 (5 bases). The length of the CDR3 is 15 residues. Between the trimmed V and J ends, which lost 5 bases and 9 bases, there was a span of 20 bases. This chain's CDR3 is CASSPSPDTRVEQFF. The CDR3 DNA sequence: TGTGCCAGCAGTCCATCCCCGGACACCCGGGTTGAGCAGTTCTTC.

Many counts were recorded for this clonotype. This chain joins TRBV12-3 or TRBV12-4 and TRBJ2-2; no firm D call. CDR3 length: 15 amino acids. The germline V and J ends were trimmed by 6 bases and 2 bases, with 13 bases remaining between them. The CDR3 reads CASRHPNVNTGELFF. CDR3 DNA: TGTGCCAGCAGACATCCAAATGTAAACACCGGGGAGCTGTTTTTT.

This clonotype was counted at least ten times. The rearrangement uses TRBV9 and TRBJ2-5; D possibly corresponds to TRBD2 (5 bases). Germline CDR1 reads SGDLS; CDR2 reads YYNGEE. Trimming took off 3 bases at V and 5 bases at J, with 17 bases between the two ends. CDR3 length: 15 amino acids. This chain's CDR3 is CASSEEAALGETQYF. CDR3 bases: TGTGCCAGCAGCGAGGAGGCAGCCCTGGGTGAGACCCAGTACTTC. The full variable domain, rest sourced from reference TRBV9 and TRBJ2-5, is DSGVTQTPKHLITATGQRVTLRCSPRSGDLSVYWYQQSLDQGLQFLIQYYNGEERAKGNILERFSAQQFPDLHSELNLSSLELGDSALYFCASSEEAALGETQYFGPGTRLLVL.

This clonotype showed up just a few times. The CDR3: CASTLWDSNYGYTF. In nucleotides, the CDR3 is TGTGCCAGCACCTTATGGGACAGCAACTATGGCTACACCTTC. The chain couples TRBV6-1 to TRBJ1-2; 7 positions agree with TRBD1. Germline CDR1 is MNHNS and CDR2 is SASEGT. Trimming took 7 bases from V and 2 from J; bases not matched to a gene: 7. The CDR3 spans 14 residues.

The table lists this clonotype with a few counts. V is TRBV4-1 and J is TRBJ2-1, with 9 bases that match TRBD2. Germline CDR1 and CDR2: MGHRA and YSYEKL. This CDR3 spans 18 amino acids. V lost 1 base, J lost 4 bases, and 11 bases stayed unmatched. The CDR3 loop reads CASSQGPSGRGGYNEQFF. CDR3 nucleotides: TGCGCCAGCAGCCAAGGGCCCTCCGGGCGGGGGGGGTACAATGAGCAGTTCTTC.

This clonotype was counted between two and nine times. The chain joins TRBV7-9 to TRBJ2-5, with unresolved D. Trimming took off 2 bases at V and 1 base at J, with 11 bases between the two ends. Germline CDR1 and CDR2: SEHNR and FQNEAQ (reference sequence). This CDR3 is built from 15 residues. CDR3 amino acids: CASSLTAGTQETQYF. CDR3 DNA sequence: TGTGCCAGCAGCTTAACCGCCGGAACCCAAGAGACCCAGTACTTC.

The V gene is TRBV5-6, the J gene TRBJ2-2; TRBD1 aligns across 9 bases. Germline assignment: CDR1 SGHDT and CDR2 YYEEEE. V lost 6 bases to trimming and J lost 7 bases; unmatched junction nucleotides: 10. The CDR3 runs to 15 residues. Written as DNA, the CDR3 is TGTGCCAGCAACGATTGGACAGGGGACGGCGGGGAGCTGTTTTTT. Amino acid sequence: CASNDWTGDGGELFF.

This clonotype was seen a few times. The chain joins TRBV7-3 to TRBJ2-1; D is uncertain. This CDR3 is built from 14 residues. CDR1 SGHTA and CDR2 FQGTGA come from the germline V gene. The V and J ends lost 1 base and 1 base respectively, with 5 bases between them. CDR3 bases: TGTGCCAGCAGCTTAATAGGATCCTACAATGAGCAGTTCTTC. Protein sequence: CASSLIGSYNEQFF.

This clonotype was seen ten or more times. One junction end disagrees with the germline gene, perhaps due to a read error. The V gene is TRBV12-3 or TRBV12-4, the J gene TRBJ2-7; maybe TRBD1 (6 bases). This CDR3 has 15 residues. The CDR3 region has the DNA TGTGCCAGCAGCCATCCCGGGACATCGTCCTCCGAGCAGTACTTC. This translates into CASSHPGTSSSEQYF.

This clonotype was seen more than once but under ten times. This chain connects TRBV7-9 to TRBJ2-3, with D possibly TRBD1 on 7 matching bases. CDR1 and CDR2 (germline): SEHNR, FQNEAQ (reference sequence). The CDR3 extends over 17 amino acids. Trimming removed 5 bases at V and 0 bases at J, with 18 bases between. The CDR3 reads CASSRGAGGYSTDTQYF. The CDR3 DNA follows: TGTGCCAGCAGCCGTGGGGCAGGGGGGTATAGCACAGATACGCAGTATTTT.

The chain couples TRBV11-2 to TRBJ2-7, with TRBD1 matching over 9 bases. The germline V gene encodes CDR1 SGHAT and CDR2 FQNNGV. The CDR3 contains 15 residues. V dropped 4 bases and J dropped 5; count of bases not matched to a gene: 9. The CDR3 bases are TGTGCCAGCAGCTCGCCCGGGACAGGGTACAACGAGCAGTACTTC. Translating it yields CASSSPGTGYNEQYF.

This clonotype was detected only a few times. The chain combines TRBV5-1 with TRBJ2-7, with 7 bases matching TRBD1. Germline CDR1 and CDR2: SGHRS and YFSETQ. The CDR3 is made up of 15 amino acids. V lost 4 bases to trimming and J lost 6 bases; unmatched junction nucleotides: 13. The CDR3 spells CASSPSTGKDTEQYF. In DNA form, the CDR3 reads TGCGCCAGCAGCCCGTCGACAGGGAAGGACACCGAGCAGTACTTC. Filled out from reference TRBV5-1 and TRBJ2-7, the complete variable domain reads KAGVTQTPRYLIKTRGQQVTLSCSPISGHRSVSWYQQTPGQGLQFLFEYFSETQRNKGNFPGRFSGRQFSNSRSEMNVSTLELGDSALYLCASSPSTGKDTEQYFGPGTRLTVT.